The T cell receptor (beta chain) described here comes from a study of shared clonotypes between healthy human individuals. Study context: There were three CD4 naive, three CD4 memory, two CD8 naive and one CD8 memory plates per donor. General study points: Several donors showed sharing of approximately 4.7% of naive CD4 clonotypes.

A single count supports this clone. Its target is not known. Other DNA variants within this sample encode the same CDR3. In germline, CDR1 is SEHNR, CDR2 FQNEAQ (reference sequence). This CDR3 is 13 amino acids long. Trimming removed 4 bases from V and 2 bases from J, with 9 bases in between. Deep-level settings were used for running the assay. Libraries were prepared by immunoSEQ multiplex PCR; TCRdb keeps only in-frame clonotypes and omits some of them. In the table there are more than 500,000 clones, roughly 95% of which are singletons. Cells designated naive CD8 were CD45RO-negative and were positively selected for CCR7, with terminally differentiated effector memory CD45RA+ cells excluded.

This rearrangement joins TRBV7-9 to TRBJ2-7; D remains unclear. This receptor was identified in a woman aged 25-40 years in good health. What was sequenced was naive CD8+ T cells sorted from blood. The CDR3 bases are TGTGCCAGCAGCTCCGGACGGACCTACGAGCAGTACTTC. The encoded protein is CASSSGRTYEQYF.